The 19 T cell receptor beta chains presented below share a single source sample, sequenced in a study of T cell changes during pregnancy in multiple sclerosis. TCRdb keeps only in-frame clones here, not all; method: immunoSEQ multiplex PCR. The sample lists under 85,000 clones; around nine tenths were seen once. Here the sequenced sample was CD4+ T cells from peripheral blood mononuclear cells, taken before pregnancy. The receptor set was obtained from a female donor with multiple sclerosis, enrolled in a pregnancy study.

The genes are TRBV5-6 and TRBJ2-1; possibly TRBD1 for D (6 bases). CDR1 and CDR2 (germline): SGHDT, YYEEEE. This CDR3 spans 17 amino acids. V shed 4 bases and J shed 2 bases, with 19 bases lying between them. CDR3 bases: TGTGCCAGCAGCGTGGGGATCAGGGGAATCACCTACAATGAGCAGTTCTTC. Protein sequence: CASSVGIRGITYNEQFF.

The chain combines TRBV10-3 with TRBJ2-3, with 10 bases identical to TRBD1. The CDR3 sequence is 13 residues long. Germline CDR1 is ENHRY and CDR2 is SYGVKD. J lost 5 bases, V lost 6 bases, and 2 bases had no gene match. As DNA, the CDR3 is TGTGCCATCAGAGGACAGGGGGAAGATACGCAGTATTTT. Protein sequence: CAIRGQGEDTQYF.

The V gene is TRBV28, the J gene TRBJ1-2, with TRBD1 matching 8 bases. Germline lookup yields CDR1 MDHEN and CDR2 SYDVKM. This CDR3 is 15 amino acids long. J gave up 0 bases and V 2 bases, and 2 bases lay outside the gene matches. CDR3: CASSLPGGPNYGYTF. The CDR3, as DNA: TGTGCCAGCAGTTTACCAGGGGGCCCTAACTATGGCTACACCTTC.

J is TRBJ2-3 and V is TRBV9; D might be TRBD1 (8 bases). This CDR3 contains 15 residues. The V gene lost 7 bases and the J gene lost 3 bases, with 18 bases spanning the gap. CDR1 and CDR2 (germline): SGDLS, YYNGEE. The CDR3 region is CASSSQGGGTDTQYF. The CDR3 DNA sequence: TGTGCCAGCTCTTCACAGGGGGGGGGAACAGATACGCAGTATTTT.

V gene TRBV5-1 combines with J gene TRBJ1-1; no clear D gene. The CDR3 has 15 amino acids. Trimming removed 5 bases from V and 1 base from J, with 15 bases in between. Germline-derived CDR1 and CDR2 are SGHRS and YFSETQ. The CDR3 DNA reads TGCGCCAGCAGTCCGAGGGCCACGACGAACACTGAAGCTTTCTTT. Amino acids: CASSPRATTNTEAFF.

This chain joins TRBV6-1 and TRBJ1-1; D gene uncertain. This CDR3 is 15 amino acids long. V lost 5 bases to trimming and J lost 0 bases, with 13 bases between them. Germline V gene data show CDR1 as MNHNS and CDR2 as SASEGT. Written as DNA, the CDR3 is TGTGCCAGCAGTAGTAGGACGGGGATGAACACTGAAGCTTTCTTT. Its protein is CASSSRTGMNTEAFF.

This chain joins TRBV6-6 and TRBJ2-7, with D unresolved. CDR1 is MNHNY and CDR2 is SVGAGI in the germline V gene (reference sequence). The CDR3 has 15 residues. Trimming left V 6 bases short and J 1 base short, with 16 bases between. The chain's CDR3 is CASSSLRSVSYEQYF. As DNA, the CDR3 is TGTGCCAGCAGCTCCCTTCGGTCCGTATCCTACGAGCAGTACTTC.

The chain couples TRBV30 to TRBJ1-6, with D tentatively TRBD1 (6 bases). The CDR3 runs to 15 residues. V was shortened by 0 bases and J by 10 bases, with 16 bases between the two germline ends. Germline assignment: CDR1 GTSNPN and CDR2 SVGIG (reference sequence). The DNA of the CDR3 is TGTGCCTGGAGTGTACGAGGGGGTCTAGGCTCACCCCTCCACTTT. Amino acids: CAWSVRGGLGSPLHF.

The rearrangement joins TRBV5-1 to TRBJ2-5; 9 bases are shared with TRBD2. Trimming removed 0 bases from V and 4 bases from J; junction bases left unmatched: 7. Germline V gene lookup returns CDR1 SGHRS and CDR2 YFSETQ. CDR3 size: 16 residues. For the CDR3, the DNA is TGCGCCAGCAGCTTGGGGCTAGCGGGGCGGTTAGAGACCCAGTACTTC. Its protein is CASSLGLAGRLETQYF.

This clone came up a few times. V gene TRBV4-2 combines with J gene TRBJ2-5, with TRBD2 identical over 8 bases. In germline, CDR1 is LGHNA, CDR2 YNFKEQ. Trimming removed 0 bases from V and 3 bases from J; junction bases left unmatched: 12. CDR3 length equals 18 residues. CDR3 loop: CASSQDSISGGPEETQYF. The CDR3 DNA follows: TGTGCCAGCAGCCAAGATTCTATATCGGGAGGGCCGGAAGAGACCCAGTACTTC.

This chain connects TRBV19 to TRBJ1-1; possible D gene TRBD1, 5 bases. Germline values: CDR1 LNHDA, CDR2 SQIVND (reference sequence). Trimming stripped 4 bases from V and 1 base from J, with 7 bases between. CDR3 length equals 13 residues. The CDR3 protein is CASSTTGNTEAFF. CDR3 nucleotides: TGTGCCAGTAGTACTACAGGGAACACTGAAGCTTTCTTT.

The rearrangement links TRBV28 to TRBJ2-7; 9 positions agree with TRBD1. The V gene's germline CDR1 is MDHEN and CDR2 SYDVKM. The CDR3 sequence is 16 residues long. J gave up 5 bases and V 4 bases, and 12 bases lay outside the gene matches. The CDR3: CASSSLTGGRGDEQYF. CDR3 coding DNA: TGTGCCAGCAGTTCACTCACAGGGGGCCGGGGGGACGAGCAGTACTTC. The full variable domain, completed using reference TRBV28 and TRBJ2-7, is DVKVTQSSRYLVKRTGEKVFLECVQDMDHENMFWYRQDPGLGLRLIYFSYDVKMKEKGDIPEGYSVSREKKERFSLILESASTNQTSMYLCASSSLTGGRGDEQYFGPGTRLTVT.

The gene calls are TRBV27 and TRBJ1-2; unclear D gene. The V gene lost 4 bases and the J gene lost 3 bases, with 15 bases spanning the gap. CDR1 is MNHEY and CDR2 is SMNVEV in the germline V gene (reference sequence). The CDR3 is made up of 15 amino acids. This CDR3 is CASSSNGGGYYGYTF. Here the CDR3 DNA reads TGTGCCAGCAGTTCTAATGGAGGAGGCTACTATGGCTACACCTTC.

This chain joins TRBV18 and TRBJ1-1; D call uncertain. Looked up from germline, CDR1 is KGHSH and CDR2 is LQKENI. V lost 6 bases and J 4 bases, leaving 18 bases between the germline ends. This CDR3 has 15 residues. DNA of the CDR3: TGTGCCAGCTCGCTCACCGGGAAAGAGGGCACTGAAGCTTTCTTT. The encoded protein is CASSLTGKEGTEAFF.

The chain carries TRBV2 and TRBJ1-5, with D possibly being TRBD1 (6 bases). This CDR3 contains 15 residues. CDR1 is SNHLY and CDR2 is FYNNEI in the germline V gene. V lost 6 bases and J lost 3, with 15 bases in between. The CDR3 bases are TGTGCCAGCAGCCGGGGGGGGCAAGTCAATCAGCCCCAGCATTTT. As protein: CASSRGGQVNQPQHF.

The chain joins TRBV19 to TRBJ1-1; D remains ambiguous. Trimming took off 5 bases at V and 4 bases at J, with 14 bases between the two ends. The CDR3 extends over 14 amino acids. Germline V gene sequence: CDR1 LNHDA, CDR2 SQIVND (reference sequence). The CDR3 reads CASSGSPRGTEAFF. Here the CDR3 DNA reads TGTGCCAGTAGTGGGTCCCCTAGAGGCACTGAAGCTTTCTTT.

The chain has TRBV2 and TRBJ1-1; D ambiguous. CDR1 is SNHLY, CDR2 FYNNEI, per germline. CDR3 length equals 14 residues. V was cut by 2 bases and J by 3 bases, with 10 bases left in between. The CDR3 sequence is CASSEWQLYTEAFF. The CDR3, as DNA: TGTGCCAGCAGTGAATGGCAGTTATACACTGAAGCTTTCTTT.

This clone has just one count. The chain has TRBV5-1 and TRBJ1-1; the match to TRBD1 covers 7 bases. Germline V gives CDR1 SGHRS, CDR2 YFSETQ. This CDR3 has 14 residues. V lost 2 bases to trimming and J lost 3 bases; unmatched junction nucleotides: 4. CDR3 coding DNA: TGCGCCAGCAGCTTATATACAGGGGACACTGAAGCTTTCTTT. Its translation is CASSLYTGDTEAFF.

In its sample, this clone was seen a few times. CDR3 sequence: CASSLDRGNEKLFF. CDR3 DNA: TGTGCCAGCAGTCTTGACAGGGGAAATGAAAAACTGTTTTTT. V is TRBV2 and J is TRBJ1-4; the match to TRBD1 covers 8 bases. The germline gives CDR1 SNHLY, CDR2 FYNNEI. The V gene end was trimmed by 5 bases and the J gene end by 5 bases; junction bases not matched to a gene: 4. This CDR3 contains 14 residues. Looking up the rest from reference TRBV2 and TRBJ1-4 gives the full variable domain: EPEVTQTPSHQVTQMGQEVILRCVPISNHLYFYWYRQILGQKVEFLVSFYNNEISEKSEIFDDQFSVERPDGSNFTLKIRSTKLEDSAMYFCASSLDRGNEKLFFGSGTQLSVL.